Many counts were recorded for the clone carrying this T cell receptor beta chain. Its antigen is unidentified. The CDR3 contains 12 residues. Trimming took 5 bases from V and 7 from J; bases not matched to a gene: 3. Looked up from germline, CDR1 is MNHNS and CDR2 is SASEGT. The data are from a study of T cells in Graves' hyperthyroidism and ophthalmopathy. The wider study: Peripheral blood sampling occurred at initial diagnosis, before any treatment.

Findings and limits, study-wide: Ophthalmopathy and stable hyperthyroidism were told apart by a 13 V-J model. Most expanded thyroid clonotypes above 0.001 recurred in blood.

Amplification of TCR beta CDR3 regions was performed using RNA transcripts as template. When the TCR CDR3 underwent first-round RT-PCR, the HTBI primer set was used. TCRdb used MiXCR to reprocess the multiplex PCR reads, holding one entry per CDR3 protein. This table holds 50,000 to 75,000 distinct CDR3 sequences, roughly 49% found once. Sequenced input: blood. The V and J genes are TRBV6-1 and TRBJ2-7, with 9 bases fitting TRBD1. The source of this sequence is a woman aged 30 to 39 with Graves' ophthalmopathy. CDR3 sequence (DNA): TGTGCCAGCAGTAAAGACAGGGGGGAGCAGTACTTC. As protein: CASSKDRGEQYF.